These 3 T cell receptor beta chains came from one sample sequenced in a study of tumor and adjacent non-tumor tissue in lung cancer. Three rounds of nested PCR, following a modified ARM-PCR protocol, produced the TCRbeta library. TCRdb used MiXCR to reprocess the multiplex PCR reads, holding one entry per CDR3 protein. The data show more than 85,000 distinct CDR3 sequences, around 80% seen once. The template was RNA from unsorted bulk tissue. Sequenced: lung tumor tissue. These TCRs come from a woman in her sixties or seventies with non-small cell lung cancer.

Concerning this clonotype: One junction end disagrees with the germline gene, perhaps due to a read error. The chain couples TRBV11-2 to TRBJ2-7; D possibly matches TRBD1 or TRBD2 (5 bases each). Germline V gene data show CDR1 as SGHAT and CDR2 as FQNNGV. This CDR3 spans 14 amino acids. The CDR3 DNA follows: TGCGCCAGCTGTTGGGACCGCGGAGGACACGAGCAGTACTTC. Protein sequence: CASCWDRGGHEQYF.

For this clonotype: A much larger clone differs by one base, so this may be a read error. V is TRBV4-1 and J is TRBJ2-1, with 9 bases lining up with TRBD2. This CDR3 contains 17 residues. Germline V lookup: CDR1 MGHRA, CDR2 YSYEKL. CDR3 DNA: TGCGCCAGCAGCCACATCGATATGGGACTAGCCTACAAAGAGCAGTTCTTC. It yields the protein CASSHIDMGLAYKEQFF.

The rearrangement uses TRBV11-3 and TRBJ1-6; D uncertain. Germline loops: CDR1 SGHNT, CDR2 YENEEA. The CDR3 has 13 amino acids. The ends were cut back, 9 bases at V and 7 bases at J, with 13 bases in the middle. This CDR3 is CASNHRENSPLHF. The CDR3 coding sequence is TGTGCCAGTAACCATAGGGAGAATTCACCCCTCCACTTT.